This T cell receptor beta chain derives from a study of cytomegalovirus exposure and HLA in healthy donors. The primer mix had 60 Vbeta and 13 Jbeta primers. Sequenced by immunoSEQ multiplex PCR; TCRdb stores in-frame clones only, minus some. The sample holds 150,000 to 200,000 clones; around three quarters are singletons and the top ten take approximately 3.1%. The germline V gene encodes CDR1 SQVTM and CDR2 ANQGSEA. J was trimmed by 2 bases and V by 5 bases; bases with no gene match: 3. This CDR3 has 15 residues. This clone was seen a handful of times. This chain joins TRBV29-1 and TRBJ2-1, with 13 bases identical to TRBD2. The sequence derives from a woman aged 40 to 55 in good health and CMV-seronegative. The sample was PBMCs. CDR3 DNA: TGCAGCGTTTTGGGGACTAGCGGGACCTACAATGAGCAGTTCTTC. Translated, it gives CSVLGTSGTYNEQFF.